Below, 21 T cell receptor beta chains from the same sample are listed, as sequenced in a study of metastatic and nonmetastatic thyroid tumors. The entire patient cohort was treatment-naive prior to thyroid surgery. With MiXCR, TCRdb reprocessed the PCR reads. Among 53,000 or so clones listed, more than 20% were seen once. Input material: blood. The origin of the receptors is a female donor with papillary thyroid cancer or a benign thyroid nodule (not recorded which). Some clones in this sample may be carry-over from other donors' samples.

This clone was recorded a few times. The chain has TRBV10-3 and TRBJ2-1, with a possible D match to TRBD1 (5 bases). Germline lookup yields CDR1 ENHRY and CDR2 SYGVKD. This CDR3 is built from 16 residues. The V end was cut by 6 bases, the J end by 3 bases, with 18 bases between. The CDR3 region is CAISSRTQGDYNEQFF. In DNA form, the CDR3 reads TGTGCCATCAGCAGTAGGACCCAAGGGGACTACAATGAGCAGTTCTTC.

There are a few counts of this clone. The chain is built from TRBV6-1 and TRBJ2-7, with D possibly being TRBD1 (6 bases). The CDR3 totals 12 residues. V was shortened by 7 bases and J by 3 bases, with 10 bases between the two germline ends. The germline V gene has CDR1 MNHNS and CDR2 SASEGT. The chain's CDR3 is CASNLDSYEQYF. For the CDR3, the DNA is TGTGCCAGCAATCTGGACAGCTACGAGCAGTACTTC.

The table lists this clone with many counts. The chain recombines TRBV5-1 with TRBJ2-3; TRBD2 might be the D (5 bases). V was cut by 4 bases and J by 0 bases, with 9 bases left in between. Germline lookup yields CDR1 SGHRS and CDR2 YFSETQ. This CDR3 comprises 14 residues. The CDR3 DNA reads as TGCGCCAGCAGCATAATAGCGAGCACAGATACGCAGTATTTT. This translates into CASSIIASTDTQYF.

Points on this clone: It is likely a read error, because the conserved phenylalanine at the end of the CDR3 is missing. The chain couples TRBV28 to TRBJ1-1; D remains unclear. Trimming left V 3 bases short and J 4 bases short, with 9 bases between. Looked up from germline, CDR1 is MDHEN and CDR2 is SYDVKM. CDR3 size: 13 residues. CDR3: CASSLGRTTEAFL. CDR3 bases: TGTGCCAGCAGTTTGGGCCGGACCACTGAAGCTTTCTTG.

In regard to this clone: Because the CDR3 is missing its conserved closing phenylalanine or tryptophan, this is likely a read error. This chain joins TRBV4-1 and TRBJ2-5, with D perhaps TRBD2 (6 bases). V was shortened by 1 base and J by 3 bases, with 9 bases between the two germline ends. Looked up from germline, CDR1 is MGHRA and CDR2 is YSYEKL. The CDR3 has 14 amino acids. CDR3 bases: TGCGCCAGCAGCCAAGTGGCGGGGAAAGAGACCCAGTACTTG. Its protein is CASSQVAGKETQYL.

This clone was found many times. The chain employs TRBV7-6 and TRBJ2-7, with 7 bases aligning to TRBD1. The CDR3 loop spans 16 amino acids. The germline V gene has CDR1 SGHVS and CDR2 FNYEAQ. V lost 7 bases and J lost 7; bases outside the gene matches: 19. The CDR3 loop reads CASKIPGTAHSEEQYF. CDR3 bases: TGTGCCAGCAAAATCCCCGGGACAGCCCATTCGGAGGAGCAGTACTTC.

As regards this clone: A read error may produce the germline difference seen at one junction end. CDR3 sequence (DNA): TGTGACAGCAGCTTAGGTGATGGCTACCCCTTC. Protein sequence: CDSSLGDGYPF. This chain links TRBV7-9 with TRBJ1-2; D is uncertain. The germline CDR1 and CDR2 sequences are SEHNR and FQNEAQ (reference sequence). This CDR3 has 11 amino acids.

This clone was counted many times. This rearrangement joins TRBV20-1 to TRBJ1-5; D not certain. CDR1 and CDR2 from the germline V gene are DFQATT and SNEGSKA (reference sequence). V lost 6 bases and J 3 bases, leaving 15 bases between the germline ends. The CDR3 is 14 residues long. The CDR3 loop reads CSALSRQDNQPQHF. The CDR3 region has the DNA TGCAGTGCGCTTTCGAGGCAGGACAATCAGCCCCAGCATTTT.

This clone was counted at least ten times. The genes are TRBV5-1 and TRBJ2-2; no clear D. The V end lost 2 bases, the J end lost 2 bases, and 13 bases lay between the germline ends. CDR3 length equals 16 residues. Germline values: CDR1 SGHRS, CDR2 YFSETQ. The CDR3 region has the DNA TGCGCCAGCAGCTTAGGGTTCGGCCTTAACACCGGGGAGCTGTTTTTT. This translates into CASSLGFGLNTGELFF. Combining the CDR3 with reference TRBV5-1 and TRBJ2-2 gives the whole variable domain KAGVTQTPRYLIKTRGQQVTLSCSPISGHRSVSWYQQTPGQGLQFLFEYFSETQRNKGNFPGRFSGRQFSNSRSEMNVSTLELGDSALYLCASSLGFGLNTGELFFGEGSRLTVL.

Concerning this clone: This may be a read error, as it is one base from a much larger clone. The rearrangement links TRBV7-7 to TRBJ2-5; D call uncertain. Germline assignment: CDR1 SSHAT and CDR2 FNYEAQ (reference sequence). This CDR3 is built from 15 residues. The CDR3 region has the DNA TGTGCTAGCATCCCAGGCGGTGGGGTGGAAGAGACCCAGTACTTC. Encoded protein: CASIPGGGVEETQYF.

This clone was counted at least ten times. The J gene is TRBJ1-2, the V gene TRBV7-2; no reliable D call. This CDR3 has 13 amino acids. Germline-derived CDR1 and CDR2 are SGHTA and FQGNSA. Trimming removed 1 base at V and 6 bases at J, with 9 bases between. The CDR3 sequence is CASSLDSRDGYTF. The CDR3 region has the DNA TGTGCCAGCAGCTTAGATTCGAGGGATGGCTACACCTTC.

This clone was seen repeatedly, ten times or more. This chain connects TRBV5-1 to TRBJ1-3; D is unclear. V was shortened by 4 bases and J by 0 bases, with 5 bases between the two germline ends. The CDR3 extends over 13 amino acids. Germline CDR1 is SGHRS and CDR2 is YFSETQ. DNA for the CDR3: TGCGCCAGCAGCCAAGACTCTGGAAACACCATATATTTT. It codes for CASSQDSGNTIYF.

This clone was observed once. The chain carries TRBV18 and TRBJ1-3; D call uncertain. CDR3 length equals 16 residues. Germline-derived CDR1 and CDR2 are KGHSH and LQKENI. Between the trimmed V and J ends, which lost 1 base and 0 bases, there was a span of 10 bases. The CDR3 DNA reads TGTGCCAGCTCACCACTCGAGAAGAGCTCTGGAAACACCATATATTTT. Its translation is CASSPLEKSSGNTIYF.

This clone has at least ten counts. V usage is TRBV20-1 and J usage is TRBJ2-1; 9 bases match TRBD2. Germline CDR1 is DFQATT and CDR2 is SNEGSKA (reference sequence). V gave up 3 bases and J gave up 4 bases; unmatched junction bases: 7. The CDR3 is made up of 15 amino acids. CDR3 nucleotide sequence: TGCAGTGCTAGCCCTGCGCTAGCGGGGTACAATGAGCAGTTCTTC. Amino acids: CSASPALAGYNEQFF.

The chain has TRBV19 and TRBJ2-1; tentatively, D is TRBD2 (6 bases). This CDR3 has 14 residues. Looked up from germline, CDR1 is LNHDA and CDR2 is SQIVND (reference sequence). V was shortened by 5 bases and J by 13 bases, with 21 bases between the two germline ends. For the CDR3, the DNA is TGTGCCAGTAGTCACAGCGCACCGGGGACTGATCAGTTCTTC. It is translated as CASSHSAPGTDQFF. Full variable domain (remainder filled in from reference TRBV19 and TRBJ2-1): DGGITQSPKYLFRKEGQNVTLSCEQNLNHDAMYWYRQDPGQGLRLIYYSQIVNDFQKGDIAEGYSVSREKKESFPLTVTSAQKNPTAFYLCASSHSAPGTDQFFGPGTRLTVL.

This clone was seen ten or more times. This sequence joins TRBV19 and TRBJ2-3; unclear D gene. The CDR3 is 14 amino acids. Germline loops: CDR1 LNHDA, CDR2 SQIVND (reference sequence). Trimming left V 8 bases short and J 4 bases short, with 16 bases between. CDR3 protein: CASESGTTSDTQYF. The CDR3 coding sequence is TGTGCCAGTGAGTCGGGTACTACTTCAGATACGCAGTATTTT.

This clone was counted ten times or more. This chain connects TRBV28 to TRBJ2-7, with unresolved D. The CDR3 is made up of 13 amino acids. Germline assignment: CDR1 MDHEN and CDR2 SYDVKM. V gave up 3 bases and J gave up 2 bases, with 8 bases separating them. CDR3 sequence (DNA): TGTGCCAGCAGTTTGGGCGGAACCTACGAGCAGTACTTC. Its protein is CASSLGGTYEQYF.

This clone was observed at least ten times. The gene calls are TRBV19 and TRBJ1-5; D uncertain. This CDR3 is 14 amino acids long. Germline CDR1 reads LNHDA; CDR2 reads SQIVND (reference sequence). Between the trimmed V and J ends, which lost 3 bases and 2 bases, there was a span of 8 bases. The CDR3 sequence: CASSIVRGNQPQHF. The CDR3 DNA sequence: TGTGCCAGTAGTATCGTTAGGGGCAATCAGCCCCAGCATTTT.

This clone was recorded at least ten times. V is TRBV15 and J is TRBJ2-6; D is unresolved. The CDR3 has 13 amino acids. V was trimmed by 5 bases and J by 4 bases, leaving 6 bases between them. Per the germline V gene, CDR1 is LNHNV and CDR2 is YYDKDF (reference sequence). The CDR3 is CATSPGGANVLTF. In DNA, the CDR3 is TGTGCCACCAGCCCGGGCGGGGCCAACGTCCTGACTTTC.

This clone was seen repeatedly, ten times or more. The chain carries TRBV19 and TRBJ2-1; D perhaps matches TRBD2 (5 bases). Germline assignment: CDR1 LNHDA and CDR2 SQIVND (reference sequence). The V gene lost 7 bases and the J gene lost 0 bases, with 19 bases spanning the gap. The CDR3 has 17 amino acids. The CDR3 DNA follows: TGTGCCAGTACCCTAGGGAGCGGTCTGAGCTCCTACAATGAGCAGTTCTTC. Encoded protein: CASTLGSGLSSYNEQFF.

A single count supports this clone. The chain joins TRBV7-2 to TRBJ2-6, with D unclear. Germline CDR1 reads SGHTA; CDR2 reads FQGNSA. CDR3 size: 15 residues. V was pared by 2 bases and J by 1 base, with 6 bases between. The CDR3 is CASSLPRSGANVLTF. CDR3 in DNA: TGTGCCAGCAGCTTACCGAGATCTGGGGCCAACGTCCTGACTTTC.